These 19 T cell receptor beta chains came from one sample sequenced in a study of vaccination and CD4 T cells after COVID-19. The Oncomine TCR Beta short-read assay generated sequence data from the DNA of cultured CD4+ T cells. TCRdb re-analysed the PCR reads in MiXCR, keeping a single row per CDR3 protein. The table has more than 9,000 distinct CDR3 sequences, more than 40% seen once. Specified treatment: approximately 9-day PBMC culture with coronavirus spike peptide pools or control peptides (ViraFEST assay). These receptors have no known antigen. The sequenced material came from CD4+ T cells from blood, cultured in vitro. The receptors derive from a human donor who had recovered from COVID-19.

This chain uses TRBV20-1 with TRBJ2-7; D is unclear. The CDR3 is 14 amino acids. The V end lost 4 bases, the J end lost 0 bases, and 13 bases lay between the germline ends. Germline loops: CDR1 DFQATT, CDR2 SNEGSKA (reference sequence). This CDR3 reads CSANVRRRSYEQYF. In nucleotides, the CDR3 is TGCAGTGCTAACGTGCGACGGCGCTCCTACGAGCAGTACTTC.

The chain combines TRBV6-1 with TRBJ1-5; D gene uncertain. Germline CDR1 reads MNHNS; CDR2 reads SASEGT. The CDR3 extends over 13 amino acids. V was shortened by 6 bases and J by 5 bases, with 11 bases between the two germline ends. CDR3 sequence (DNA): TGTGCCAGCAGGAGCGGTGATTATCAGCCCCAGCATTTT. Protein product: CASRSGDYQPQHF.

In nucleotides, the CDR3 is TGTGCCAGCAGCTTAGGTGGCAGGGGGTGGCAAGAGACCCAGTACTTC. It codes for CASSLGGRGWQETQYF. This chain joins TRBV7-2 and TRBJ2-5; 7 bases fit TRBD1. Germline CDR1 is SGHTA and CDR2 is FQGNSA. Trimming cost V 1 base and J 2 bases; bases outside gene matches: 7. The CDR3 loop spans 16 amino acids.

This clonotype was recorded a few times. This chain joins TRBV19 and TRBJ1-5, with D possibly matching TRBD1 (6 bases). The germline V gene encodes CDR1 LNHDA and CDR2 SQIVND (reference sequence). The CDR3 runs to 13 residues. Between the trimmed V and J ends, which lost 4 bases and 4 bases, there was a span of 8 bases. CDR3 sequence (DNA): TGTGCCAGTAGTAGCACAGGGAATCAGCCCCAGCATTTT. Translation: CASSSTGNQPQHF.

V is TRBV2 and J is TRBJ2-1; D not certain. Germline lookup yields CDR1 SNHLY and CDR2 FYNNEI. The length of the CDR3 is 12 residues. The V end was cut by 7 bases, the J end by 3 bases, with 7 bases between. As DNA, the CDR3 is TGTGCCAGCACTTCGGACTACAATGAGCAGTTCTTC. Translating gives CASTSDYNEQFF.

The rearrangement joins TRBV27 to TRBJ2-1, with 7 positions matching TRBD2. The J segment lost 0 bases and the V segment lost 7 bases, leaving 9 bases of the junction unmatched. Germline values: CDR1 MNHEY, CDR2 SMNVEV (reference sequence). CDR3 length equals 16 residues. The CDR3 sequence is CASNEFAGVSYNEQFF. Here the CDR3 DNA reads TGTGCCAGCAACGAATTCGCGGGGGTCTCCTACAATGAGCAGTTCTTC.

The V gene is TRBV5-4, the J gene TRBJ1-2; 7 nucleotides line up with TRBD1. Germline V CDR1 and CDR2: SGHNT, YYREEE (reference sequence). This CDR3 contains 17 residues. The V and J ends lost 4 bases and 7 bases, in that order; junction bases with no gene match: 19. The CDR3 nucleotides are TGTGCCAGCAGCGTAGCAGGGGGGGCCCGCATGCAGGGTGGCTACACCTTC. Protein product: CASSVAGGARMQGGYTF.

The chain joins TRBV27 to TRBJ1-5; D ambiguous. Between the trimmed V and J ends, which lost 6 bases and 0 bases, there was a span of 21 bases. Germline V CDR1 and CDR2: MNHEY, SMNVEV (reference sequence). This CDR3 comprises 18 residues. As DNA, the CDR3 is TGTGCCAGCAGCCCGGATAGAATTGGGCTAAATAGCAATCAGCCCCAGCATTTT. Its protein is CASSPDRIGLNSNQPQHF.

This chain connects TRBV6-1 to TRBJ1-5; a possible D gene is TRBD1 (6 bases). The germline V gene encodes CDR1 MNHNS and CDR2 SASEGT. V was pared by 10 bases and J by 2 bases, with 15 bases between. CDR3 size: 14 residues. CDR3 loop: CATKVTGGNQPQHF. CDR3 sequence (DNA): TGTGCCACCAAAGTGACAGGAGGCAATCAGCCCCAGCATTTT.

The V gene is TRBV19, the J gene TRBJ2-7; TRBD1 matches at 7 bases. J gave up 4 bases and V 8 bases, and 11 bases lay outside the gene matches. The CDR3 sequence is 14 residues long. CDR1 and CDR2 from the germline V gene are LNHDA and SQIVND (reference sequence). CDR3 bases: TGTGCCAGTTCTCCAAGACAGGGCAGGTACGAGCAGTACTTC. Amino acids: CASSPRQGRYEQYF.

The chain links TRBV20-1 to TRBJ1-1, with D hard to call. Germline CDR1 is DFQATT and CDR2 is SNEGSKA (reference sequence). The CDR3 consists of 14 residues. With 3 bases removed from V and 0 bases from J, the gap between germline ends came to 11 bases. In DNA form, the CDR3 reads TGCAGTGCTAGGCCTCCCGGGATGAACACTGAAGCTTTCTTT. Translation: CSARPPGMNTEAFF.

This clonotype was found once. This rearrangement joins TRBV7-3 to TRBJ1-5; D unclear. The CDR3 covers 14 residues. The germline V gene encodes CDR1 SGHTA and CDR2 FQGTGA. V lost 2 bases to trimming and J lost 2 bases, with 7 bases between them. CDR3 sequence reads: CASSLASGNQPQHF. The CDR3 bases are TGTGCCAGCAGCTTAGCGTCAGGCAATCAGCCCCAGCATTTT.

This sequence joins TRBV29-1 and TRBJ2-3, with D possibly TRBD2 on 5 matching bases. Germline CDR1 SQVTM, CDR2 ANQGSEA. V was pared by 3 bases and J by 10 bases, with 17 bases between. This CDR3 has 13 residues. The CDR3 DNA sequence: TGCAGCGTTGAGGGGAGTCTTATGGCGCCGCAGTATTTT. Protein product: CSVEGSLMAPQYF.

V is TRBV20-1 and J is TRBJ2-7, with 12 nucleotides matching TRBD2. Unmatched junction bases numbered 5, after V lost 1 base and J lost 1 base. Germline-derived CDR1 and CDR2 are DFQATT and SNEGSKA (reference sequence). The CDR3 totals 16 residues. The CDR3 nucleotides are TGCAGTGCTAGAGGGCCGGGACTAGCGGGTTCCTACGAGCAGTACTTC. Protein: CSARGPGLAGSYEQYF.

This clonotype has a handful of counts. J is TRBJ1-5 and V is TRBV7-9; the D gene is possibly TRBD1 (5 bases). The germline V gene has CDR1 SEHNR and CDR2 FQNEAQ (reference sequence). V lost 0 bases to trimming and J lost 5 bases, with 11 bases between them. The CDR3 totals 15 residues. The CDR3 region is CASSLASGGDQPQHF. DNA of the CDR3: TGTGCCAGCAGCTTAGCCAGCGGGGGGGATCAGCCCCAGCATTTT.

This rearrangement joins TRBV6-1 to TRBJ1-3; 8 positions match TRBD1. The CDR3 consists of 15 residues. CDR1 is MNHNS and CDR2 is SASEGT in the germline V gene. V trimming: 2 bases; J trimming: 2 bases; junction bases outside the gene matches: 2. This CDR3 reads CASSERQGTGNTIYF. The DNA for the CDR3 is TGTGCCAGCAGTGAACGACAGGGGACTGGAAACACCATATATTTT.

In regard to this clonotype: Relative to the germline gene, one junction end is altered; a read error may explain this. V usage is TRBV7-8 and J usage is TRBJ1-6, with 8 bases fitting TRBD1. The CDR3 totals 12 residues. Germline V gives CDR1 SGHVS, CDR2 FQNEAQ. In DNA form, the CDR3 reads TGTGCCAGCAGCGACAGGGGATCACCTCTCCACTTT. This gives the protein CASSDRGSPLHF.

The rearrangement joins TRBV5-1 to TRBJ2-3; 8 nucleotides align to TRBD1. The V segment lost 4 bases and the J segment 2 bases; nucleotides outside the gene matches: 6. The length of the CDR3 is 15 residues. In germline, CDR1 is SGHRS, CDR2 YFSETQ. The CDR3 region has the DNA TGCGCCAGCAGCGTAATGACAGGGGCCACAGATACGCAGTATTTT. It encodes CASSVMTGATDTQYF.

CDR3 loop: CASSYPATDTQYF. In nucleotides, the CDR3 is TGTGCCAGCAGTTACCCGGCCACAGATACGCAGTATTTT. This chain connects TRBV6-2 or TRBV6-3 to TRBJ2-3; no firm D call. Germline loops: CDR1 MNHEY, CDR2 SVGEGT. V was cut by 2 bases and J by 2 bases, with 5 bases left in between. The CDR3 contains 13 residues.